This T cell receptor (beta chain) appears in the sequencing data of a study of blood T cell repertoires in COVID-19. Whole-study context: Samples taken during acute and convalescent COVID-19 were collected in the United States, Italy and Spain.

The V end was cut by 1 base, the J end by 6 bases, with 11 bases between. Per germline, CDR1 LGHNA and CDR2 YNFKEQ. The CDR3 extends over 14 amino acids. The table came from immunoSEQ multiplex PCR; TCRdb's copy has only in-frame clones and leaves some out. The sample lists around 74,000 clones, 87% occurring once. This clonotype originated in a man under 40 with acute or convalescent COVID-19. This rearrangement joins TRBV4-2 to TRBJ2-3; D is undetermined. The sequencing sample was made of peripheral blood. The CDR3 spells CASSQVLNQDTQYF. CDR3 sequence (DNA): TGTGCCAGCAGCCAAGTCCTCAACCAGGATACGCAGTATTTT.